Below, 18 T cell receptor beta chains from the same sample are listed, as sequenced in a study of blood T cell repertoires in COVID-19. Profiling relied on immunoSEQ multiplex PCR, and the TCRdb table lists in-frame clones only, not all of them. Of roughly 120,000 clones in the sample, roughly 82% are singletons; the top ten hold approximately 7.9%. The sample taken for sequencing was peripheral blood. The receptors originated from an elderly woman with active or convalescent COVID-19.

V gene TRBV28 combines with J gene TRBJ2-3; maybe TRBD2 (6 bases). This CDR3 is 15 amino acids long. Trimming pared 5 bases from V and 3 bases from J, leaving 15 bases between. Germline CDR1 is MDHEN and CDR2 is SYDVKM. CDR3 residues: CASSPSVGGTDTQYF. For the CDR3, the DNA is TGTGCCAGCAGTCCTAGCGTTGGGGGGACAGATACGCAGTATTTT.

The J gene is TRBJ1-1, the V gene TRBV5-1; possibly TRBD1 for D (5 bases). Germline V gene data show CDR1 as SGHRS and CDR2 as YFSETQ. The CDR3 has 14 residues. Trimming pared 4 bases from V and 1 base from J, leaving 11 bases between. The CDR3 DNA follows: TGCGCCAGCAGCCTACAGACAGCGAACACTGAAGCTTTCTTT. Its translation is CASSLQTANTEAFF.

This chain connects TRBV28 to TRBJ2-7; 11 nucleotides match TRBD2. V shed 5 bases and J 2 bases; nucleotides not matched to a gene: 5. CDR1 is MDHEN, CDR2 SYDVKM, per germline. This CDR3 comprises 15 residues. As DNA, the CDR3 is TGTGCCAGCAGTGTCGGGACTAGCGGAGCCTACGAGCAGTACTTC. This codes for CASSVGTSGAYEQYF.

This clone was detected once. The chain links TRBV19 to TRBJ1-1, with a possible D match to TRBD1 (6 bases). Trimming removed 5 bases from V and 6 bases from J, with 10 bases in between. This CDR3 contains 12 residues. Germline V gene sequence: CDR1 LNHDA, CDR2 SQIVND (reference sequence). Here the CDR3 DNA reads TGTGCCAGTAGTGATAGGACAGCTGAAGCTTTCTTT. This codes for CASSDRTAEAFF. Full variable domain (missing parts from reference TRBV19 and TRBJ1-1): DGGITQSPKYLFRKEGQNVTLSCEQNLNHDAMYWYRQDPGQGLRLIYYSQIVNDFQKGDIAEGYSVSREKKESFPLTVTSAQKNPTAFYLCASSDRTAEAFFGQGTRLTVV.

The chain has TRBV6-5 and TRBJ2-5; D not resolved. Germline CDR1 MNHEY, CDR2 SVGAGI. CDR3 length: 12 residues. The V and J ends lost 0 bases and 5 bases respectively, with 4 bases between them. CDR3 DNA: TGTGCCAGCAGTTACTCTCGGGAGACCCAGTACTTC. Translating it yields CASSYSRETQYF.

The rearrangement joins TRBV28 to TRBJ2-7, with TRBD1 matching 7 bases. Trimming cost V 6 bases and J 3 bases; bases outside gene matches: 5. Germline assignment: CDR1 MDHEN and CDR2 SYDVKM. This CDR3 has 13 residues. The CDR3 spells CASSSGQRYEQYF. The CDR3 nucleotides are TGTGCCAGCAGCTCGGGACAGCGCTACGAGCAGTACTTC.

The rearrangement joins TRBV18 to TRBJ2-1, with 13 nucleotides matching TRBD2. Germline trimming cut 3 bases from V and 4 bases from J; bases unmatched to any gene: 18. The CDR3 covers 21 residues. The germline gives CDR1 KGHSH, CDR2 LQKENI. The CDR3 loop reads CASSPTAGALAGGPEYNEQFF. The CDR3 DNA reads TGTGCCAGCTCACCTACAGCTGGTGCACTAGCGGGAGGGCCGGAATACAATGAGCAGTTCTTC.

The chain links TRBV6-6 to TRBJ1-6; the match to TRBD1 covers 7 bases. This CDR3 contains 15 residues. Germline CDR1 reads MNHNY; CDR2 reads SVGAGI (reference sequence). V trimming: 6 bases; J trimming: 7 bases; junction bases outside the gene matches: 9. The chain's CDR3 is CASSRWDSSNSPLHF. DNA of the CDR3: TGTGCCAGCAGCCGCTGGGACAGCTCCAATTCACCCCTCCACTTT.

The chain recombines TRBV6-5 with TRBJ2-1; TRBD2 aligns across 10 bases. Per germline, CDR1 MNHEY and CDR2 SVGAGI. The CDR3 consists of 15 residues. Trimming cost V 6 bases and J 4 bases; bases outside gene matches: 6. CDR3: CASRLGLAEYNEQFF. CDR3 sequence (DNA): TGTGCCAGCAGATTAGGACTAGCGGAATACAATGAGCAGTTCTTC.

The table lists this clone with a few counts. The rearrangement joins TRBV9 to TRBJ2-2; D gene ambiguous. Looked up from germline, CDR1 is SGDLS and CDR2 is YYNGEE. The CDR3 covers 16 residues. V was shortened by 2 bases and J by 0 bases, with 11 bases between the two germline ends. CDR3: CASSVLDSPNTGELFF. The CDR3 coding sequence is TGTGCCAGCAGCGTGCTCGACTCCCCGAACACCGGGGAGCTGTTTTTT.

The chain employs TRBV28 and TRBJ2-7, with 7 bases aligning to TRBD2. V lost 6 bases to trimming and J lost 4 bases; unmatched junction nucleotides: 6. Germline CDR1 reads MDHEN; CDR2 reads SYDVKM. This CDR3 comprises 13 residues. The CDR3 sequence: CASSRPGGYEQYF. The CDR3 DNA reads as TGTGCCAGCAGCCGACCCGGGGGGTACGAGCAGTACTTC.

This chain links TRBV7-9 with TRBJ2-2; 8 bases align to TRBD1. From germline, CDR1 is SEHNR and CDR2 FQNEAQ (reference sequence). The CDR3 is 15 residues long. V gave up 5 bases and J gave up 1 base; unmatched junction bases: 3. CDR3 protein: CASSDRGLNTGELFF. CDR3 nucleotides: TGTGCCAGCAGCGACAGGGGATTGAACACCGGGGAGCTGTTTTTT.

The chain links TRBV19 to TRBJ2-1, with TRBD2 matching over 9 bases. J was trimmed by 2 bases and V by 4 bases; bases with no gene match: 6. CDR3 length: 16 amino acids. The germline V gene has CDR1 LNHDA and CDR2 SQIVND (reference sequence). The CDR3 nucleotides are TGTGCCAGTAGTACAACTAGCGGGCGTCCCTACAATGAGCAGTTCTTC. Protein sequence: CASSTTSGRPYNEQFF.

The rearrangement links TRBV7-8 to TRBJ2-7; TRBD2 matches 7 bases. The germline CDR1 and CDR2 sequences are SGHVS and FQNEAQ. This CDR3 region has 14 residues. The ends lost 6 bases at V and 5 bases at J; junction bases unmatched: 10. The CDR3 region has the DNA TGTGCCAGCAGGAGAGGGGAGGGGATGAACGAGCAGTACTTC. This translates into CASRRGEGMNEQYF.

This clone turned up a few times. The chain has TRBV10-3 and TRBJ2-5; D remains ambiguous. Germline V gene sequence: CDR1 ENHRY, CDR2 SYGVKD. This CDR3 has 13 residues. The V and J ends lost 4 bases and 3 bases respectively, with 9 bases between them. In DNA, the CDR3 is TGTGCCATCAGTGGTCCTACAGAAGAGACCCAGTACTTC. This codes for CAISGPTEETQYF.

V and J are TRBV7-2 and TRBJ2-1; 14 bases align to TRBD2. This CDR3 has 19 residues. The V and J ends lost 5 bases and 4 bases, in that order; junction bases with no gene match: 13. CDR1 is SGHTA and CDR2 is FQGNSA in the germline V gene. The DNA for the CDR3 is TGTGCCAGCAGCCACGTGGGACTAGCGGGAGTAGGGGTTTACAATGAGCAGTTCTTC. Amino acid sequence: CASSHVGLAGVGVYNEQFF.

In its sample, this clone was seen a few times. The rearrangement joins TRBV19 to TRBJ1-3, with D unresolved. There are 15 residues in the CDR3. Trimming pared 7 bases from V and 0 bases from J, leaving 13 bases between. Germline CDR1 LNHDA, CDR2 SQIVND (reference sequence). The CDR3 spells CASMGRLGSGNTIYF. The CDR3 bases are TGTGCCAGTATGGGGAGGCTCGGCTCTGGAAACACCATATATTTT.

CDR3 region: CASSLNGAGSNSPLHF. CDR3 nucleotide sequence: TGTGCCAGCAGTTTAAATGGGGCTGGTAGTAATTCACCCCTCCACTTT. This sequence joins TRBV27 and TRBJ1-6; D might be TRBD1 (5 bases). Germline loops: CDR1 MNHEY, CDR2 SMNVEV (reference sequence). Trimming stripped 2 bases from V and 6 bases from J, with 14 bases between. CDR3 length: 16 amino acids.